The 25 T cell receptor beta chains below all came from one sample that was sequenced in a study of cytomegalovirus exposure and HLA in healthy donors. In the PCR, 60 Vbeta and 13 Jbeta primers were used. The assay was immunoSEQ multiplex PCR, and TCRdb's table has in-frame clones only and misses some. The listing contains roughly 220,000 clones. Sequences were obtained from PBMCs. These receptors all stem from a girl aged 2 to 9 in good health and CMV-seropositive.

This chain links TRBV19 with TRBJ2-1; D ambiguous. CDR3 length equals 14 residues. Trimming stripped 3 bases from V and 4 bases from J, with 10 bases between. Germline V gene lookup returns CDR1 LNHDA and CDR2 SQIVND (reference sequence). The CDR3 DNA reads TGTGCCAGTAGTATCCCAGGTCTGTACAATGAGCAGTTCTTC. Translation: CASSIPGLYNEQFF.

The CDR3 protein is CASSSHSYNQPQHF. The CDR3 DNA reads as TGTGCCAGCAGCTCTCACAGCTACAATCAGCCCCAGCATTTT. The J gene is TRBJ1-5, the V gene TRBV7-3; D unclear. The V gene's germline CDR1 is SGHTA and CDR2 FQGTGA. V was clipped by 4 bases and J by 3 bases, with 10 bases between them. This CDR3 contains 14 residues.

V and J are TRBV7-3 and TRBJ2-7; TRBD2 aligns across 7 bases. Germline CDR1 reads SGHTA; CDR2 reads FQGTGA. There are 14 residues in the CDR3. V lost 4 bases, J lost 5 bases, and 8 bases stayed unmatched. The CDR3 DNA reads TGTGCCAGCAGCTCGGGGGGTGTTATGAACGAGCAGTACTTC. Residues: CASSSGGVMNEQYF.

The chain has TRBV30 and TRBJ2-5, with D possibly TRBD2 on 6 matching bases. The CDR3 spans 15 residues. Deletions cut 0 bases from V and 4 bases from J, with 15 bases between. Germline CDR1 GTSNPN, CDR2 SVGIG (reference sequence). CDR3 region: CAWSVRGRRAETQYF. CDR3 nucleotide sequence: TGTGCCTGGAGTGTACGAGGGAGGCGAGCAGAGACCCAGTACTTC.

The chain recombines TRBV7-9 with TRBJ2-1, with D possibly being TRBD2 (6 bases). Trimming cost V 5 bases and J 12 bases, with 14 bases left between them. Germline lookup yields CDR1 SEHNR and CDR2 FQNEAQ (reference sequence). CDR3 length equals 12 residues. DNA for the CDR3: TGTGCCAGCAGCCAAACTAGCATTGCGCAGTTCTTC. Its protein product is CASSQTSIAQFF.

As concerns this clone: The junction does not match germline at one end; this may be a read error. This chain links TRBV4-2 with TRBJ2-7, with no clear D. From germline, CDR1 is LGHNA and CDR2 YNFKEQ. The CDR3 is made up of 8 amino acids. The CDR3 sequence is CASSLPIF. Here the CDR3 DNA reads TGTGCCAGCAGCCTCCCCATCTTC.

The V call is TRBV5-1, the J call TRBJ2-5; 11 bases match TRBD1. The end of the DNA fits TRBJ2-7 better, so the J call may be wrong. CDR1 SGHRS and CDR2 YFSETQ come from the germline V gene. The CDR3 sequence is 15 residues long. This CDR3 reads CASSPWTGGEYEQYF. In DNA, the CDR3 is TGCGCCAGCAGCCCATGGACAGGGGGCGAATACGAGCAGTACTTC.

The rearrangement uses TRBV4-1 and TRBJ1-2; D perhaps matches TRBD1 (6 bases). The CDR3 consists of 15 residues. V was pared by 1 base and J by 4 bases, with 13 bases between. CDR1 and CDR2 (germline): MGHRA, YSYEKL. The CDR3 DNA reads TGCGCCAGCAGCCAAGCGGAAGACAGGATCTATGGCTACACCTTC. Translation: CASSQAEDRIYGYTF.

The V and J genes are TRBV10-3 and TRBJ2-7; 12 bases map to TRBD2. With 4 bases clipped from V and 2 bases from J, the junction kept 6 bases outside the gene matches. CDR3 length equals 16 residues. Germline CDR1 is ENHRY and CDR2 is SYGVKD. The CDR3 spells CAISGQGLAGTYEQYF. DNA of the CDR3: TGTGCCATCAGTGGCCAGGGACTAGCGGGTACCTACGAGCAGTACTTC.

V usage is TRBV6-5 and J usage is TRBJ2-7; 11 bases match TRBD1. The CDR3 contains 15 residues. V lost 6 bases to trimming and J lost 5 bases; unmatched junction nucleotides: 9. Germline CDR1 reads MNHEY; CDR2 reads SVGAGI. CDR3 sequence (DNA): TGTGCCAGCAGACCCCGGGACAGGGGGGACCACGAGCAGTACTTC. It specifies CASRPRDRGDHEQYF.

The chain combines TRBV5-1 with TRBJ2-2; 14 bases map to TRBD2. After removal of 7 bases from V and 6 bases from J, the junction contained 2 bases not matched to a gene. CDR3 size: 14 residues. CDR1 is SGHRS and CDR2 is YFSETQ in the germline V gene. CDR3 in amino acids: CASGLAGGPGELFF. CDR3 nucleotides: TGCGCCAGCGGACTAGCGGGAGGTCCCGGGGAGCTGTTTTTT.

This rearrangement joins TRBV7-8 to TRBJ2-2; D is unclear. The CDR3 sequence is 15 residues long. Looked up from germline, CDR1 is SGHVS and CDR2 is FQNEAQ. Trimming stripped 1 base from V and 0 bases from J, with 6 bases between. The CDR3 DNA reads as TGTGCCAGCAGCTTAGAAGCGACGAACACCGGGGAGCTGTTTTTT. It is translated as CASSLEATNTGELFF. The whole variable domain, remainder taken from reference TRBV7-8 and TRBJ2-2, is GAGVSQSPRYKVAKRGQDVALRCDPISGHVSLFWYQQALGQGPEFLTYFQNEAQLDKSGLPSDRFFAERPEGSVSTLKIQRTQQEDSAVYLCASSLEATNTGELFFGEGSRLTVL.

The chain employs TRBV9 and TRBJ2-4; tentatively, D is TRBD2 (5 bases). The CDR3 totals 16 residues. Germline assignment: CDR1 SGDLS and CDR2 YYNGEE. Trimming shortened V by 0 bases and J by 8 bases, and 18 bases separated the two germline ends. The CDR3 coding sequence is TGTGCCAGCAGCGTAGCTACTACGAGGGCGCAGGACATTCAGTACTTC. Residues: CASSVATTRAQDIQYF.

This sequence joins TRBV27 and TRBJ1-5; 9 bases are shared with TRBD1. The length of the CDR3 is 17 residues. Germline V gene data show CDR1 as MNHEY and CDR2 as SMNVEV (reference sequence). V shed 0 bases and J 3 bases; nucleotides not matched to a gene: 6. CDR3 in amino acids: CASSLSGTGFVNQPQHF. The CDR3 coding sequence is TGTGCCAGCAGTTTATCAGGGACAGGGTTTGTCAATCAGCCCCAGCATTTT.

The gene calls are TRBV6-6 and TRBJ2-3; a weak D match, TRBD1 (6 bases). V was clipped by 4 bases and J by 2 bases, with 10 bases between them. Germline assignment: CDR1 MNHNY and CDR2 SVGAGI (reference sequence). The CDR3 covers 14 residues. Written as DNA, the CDR3 is TGTGCCAGCAGTTGGGACATCCACACAGATACGCAGTATTTT. Its translation is CASSWDIHTDTQYF.

The rearrangement joins TRBV18 to TRBJ1-1, with D possibly being TRBD1 (6 bases). This CDR3 region has 14 residues. Trimming removed 4 bases at V and 3 bases at J, with 12 bases between. The germline V gene encodes CDR1 KGHSH and CDR2 LQKENI. The CDR3 nucleotides are TGTGCCAGCTCACTCACACAGGGTGACACTGAAGCTTTCTTT. Residues: CASSLTQGDTEAFF.

V usage is TRBV27 and J usage is TRBJ2-7; TRBD1 might be the D (5 bases). CDR1 is MNHEY, CDR2 SMNVEV, per germline (reference sequence). With 5 bases removed from V and 0 bases from J, the gap between germline ends came to 11 bases. The CDR3 is 14 amino acids. CDR3 DNA sequence: TGTGCCAGCAGTGACAGACCAGACTCCTACGAGCAGTACTTC. This sequence encodes CASSDRPDSYEQYF.

V is TRBV5-1 and J is TRBJ2-1; 8 bases agree with TRBD2. Germline CDR1 reads SGHRS; CDR2 reads YFSETQ. V lost 0 bases, J lost 5 bases, and 7 bases stayed unmatched. This CDR3 has 16 residues. CDR3 region: CASSLVLAGGDNEQFF. CDR3 DNA: TGCGCCAGCAGCTTGGTACTCGCGGGAGGTGACAATGAGCAGTTCTTC.

The V call is TRBV28, the J call TRBJ1-2; maybe TRBD1 (6 bases). Trimming removed 6 bases from V and 5 bases from J, with 10 bases in between. Germline CDR1 reads MDHEN; CDR2 reads SYDVKM. This CDR3 spans 12 amino acids. CDR3 amino acids: CASSTTGYGYTF. The CDR3 DNA is TGTGCCAGCAGCACAACAGGGTATGGCTACACCTTC.

The rearrangement links TRBV11-2 to TRBJ2-7; a weak D match, TRBD2 (6 bases). The germline V and J ends were trimmed by 4 bases and 3 bases, with 10 bases remaining between them. Germline V gives CDR1 SGHAT, CDR2 FQNNGV. The CDR3 is 13 residues long. CDR3 region: CASSWGLFYEQYF. The CDR3 coding sequence is TGTGCCAGCAGCTGGGGACTCTTCTACGAGCAGTACTTC.

V gene TRBV2 combines with J gene TRBJ2-1; 10 nucleotides agree with TRBD2. The CDR3 is 15 amino acids. Germline loops: CDR1 SNHLY, CDR2 FYNNEI. Trimming cost V 8 bases and J 7 bases; bases outside gene matches: 11. In nucleotides, the CDR3 is TGTGCCAGCTTTTTAAGGACTAGCGGAATGAATGAGCAGTTCTTC. Protein: CASFLRTSGMNEQFF.

V gene TRBV5-4 combines with J gene TRBJ1-3, with 8 bases fitting TRBD1. CDR1 SGHNT and CDR2 YYREEE come from the germline V gene (reference sequence). The CDR3 length is 15 residues. Trimming at V came to 2 bases and at J to 2 bases, leaving 3 bases not matched to a gene. This CDR3 is CASSFGQGPGNTIYF. The CDR3 DNA reads TGTGCCAGCAGCTTTGGACAGGGCCCTGGAAACACCATATATTTT.

The rearrangement uses TRBV5-1 and TRBJ2-7, with 10 nucleotides matching TRBD2. Germline V gene data show CDR1 as SGHRS and CDR2 as YFSETQ. The ends lost 0 bases at V and 0 bases at J; junction bases unmatched: 6. The CDR3 contains 17 residues. CDR3 in DNA: TGCGCCAGCAGCTTGGGAAGGGGACTAGCGCACTCCTACGAGCAGTACTTC. It codes for CASSLGRGLAHSYEQYF.

The chain has TRBV29-1 and TRBJ1-2, with 7 bases lining up with TRBD1. V lost 0 bases to trimming and J lost 2 bases; unmatched junction nucleotides: 9. CDR3 size: 16 residues. In germline, CDR1 is SQVTM, CDR2 ANQGSEA. CDR3 DNA sequence: TGCAGCGTTGAAGACCGAGACAGGGCGACCAACTATGGCTACACCTTC. Translated: CSVEDRDRATNYGYTF. The full variable domain, rest sourced from reference TRBV29-1 and TRBJ1-2, is SAVISQKPSRDICQRGTSLTIQCQVDSQVTMMFWYRQQPGQSLTLIATANQGSEATYESGFVIDKFPISRPNLTFSTLTVSNMSPEDSSIYLCSVEDRDRATNYGYTFGSGTRLTVV.

The chain combines TRBV30 with TRBJ2-1; D remains ambiguous. The CDR3 has 14 residues. Germline-derived CDR1 and CDR2 are GTSNPN and SVGIG (reference sequence). Trimming cost V 3 bases and J 4 bases, with 13 bases left between them. The CDR3 here is CAWRSAQQYNEQFF. In DNA form, the CDR3 reads TGTGCCTGGAGGAGCGCCCAACAATACAATGAGCAGTTCTTC.